This T cell receptor beta chain was retrieved from a study of T cell responses to AZD1222 COVID-19 vaccine. Trimming took 2 bases from V and 4 from J; bases not matched to a gene: 5. Germline-derived CDR1 and CDR2 are SGHRS and YFSETQ. The CDR3 covers 15 residues. TCRdb keeps only in-frame clones here, not all; method: immunoSEQ multiplex PCR. Here the sample spans fewer than 70,000 clones, 80% being singletons. Source: peripheral blood, taken 28 days after the second AZD1222 dose. The sequence came from an adult who received the AZD1222 COVID-19 vaccine. The J gene is TRBJ1-2, the V gene TRBV5-1; 10 nucleotides match TRBD1. The CDR3 here is CASSFGQGEGYGYTF. CDR3 nucleotide sequence: TGCGCCAGCAGCTTTGGACAGGGGGAAGGCTATGGCTACACCTTC. Together with reference TRBV5-1 and TRBJ1-2, the CDR3 gives the full variable domain: KAGVTQTPRYLIKTRGQQVTLSCSPISGHRSVSWYQQTPGQGLQFLFEYFSETQRNKGNFPGRFSGRQFSNSRSEMNVSTLELGDSALYLCASSFGQGEGYGYTFGSGTRLTVV.